Below are 27 T cell receptor beta chains sequenced from a single sample in a study of regulatory T cells in long-lasting Graves disease. The time point is: newly diagnosed GD, antithyroid drugs for less than 3 months. Scientists built the TCR library using RNA that was extracted from PBMCs. TCR beta libraries were built with iRepertoire HTBI primers and Arm-PCR of CDR3 regions. MiXCR was run by TCRdb on the multiplex PCR reads, yielding one entry per CDR3 protein. The profile shows around 450,000 distinct CDR3 sequences, just under 15% of them singletons. These data also featured in a second study, about T cells in Graves' hyperthyroidism and ophthalmopathy.

Sequenced material: peripheral blood mononuclear cells (PBMCs), taken at new diagnosis, from a patient treated with antithyroid drugs. Receptors were obtained from a woman aged 30 to 39 with Graves disease.

This clonotype was detected many times. This rearrangement joins TRBV13 to TRBJ1-5; a possible D gene is TRBD1 (5 bases). This CDR3 is built from 16 residues. The V gene lost 0 bases and the J gene lost 0 bases, with 9 bases spanning the gap. CDR1 PRHDT and CDR2 FYEKMQ come from the germline V gene (reference sequence). This CDR3 reads CASSLGRGNSNQPQHF. DNA for the CDR3: TGTGCCAGCAGCTTAGGCCGGGGGAATAGCAATCAGCCCCAGCATTTT.

This clonotype appeared a few times. A much larger clone lies one base from this, so it may be a read error. The CDR3 spells CASSSDRGSVRTTDTQYF. In nucleotides, the CDR3 is TGTGCCAGCAGCTCAGACAGGGGAAGTGTGAGGACCACAGATACGCAGTATTTT. V is TRBV11-3 and J is TRBJ2-3, with TRBD1 matching over 8 bases. The CDR3 sequence is 18 residues long. J gave up 2 bases and V 4 bases, and 14 bases lay outside the gene matches. Germline V gene sequence: CDR1 SGHNT, CDR2 YENEEA.

This clonotype was detected ten times or more. The V and J genes are TRBV6-2 or TRBV6-3 and TRBJ2-7; D may be TRBD2 (5 bases). Germline V gene data show CDR1 as MNHEY and CDR2 as SVGEGT. The CDR3 totals 15 residues. V lost 2 bases and J lost 1, with 12 bases in between. CDR3 DNA sequence: TGTGCCAGCAGTTACGCTGGCGGGCCTTCCTACGAGCAGTACTTC. This gives the protein CASSYAGGPSYEQYF.

This clonotype was seen repeatedly, ten times or more. The chain recombines TRBV28 with TRBJ1-5, with D uncertain. The V end lost 3 bases, the J end lost 0 bases, and 24 bases lay between the germline ends. The CDR3 sequence is 20 residues long. Germline V CDR1 and CDR2: MDHEN, SYDVKM. CDR3 DNA: TGTGCCAGCAGTTTTCTATTGGGCCCCGATCGCCCGTATAGCAATCAGCCCCAGCATTTT. Protein sequence: CASSFLLGPDRPYSNQPQHF. Together with reference TRBV28 and TRBJ1-5, the CDR3 gives the full variable domain: DVKVTQSSRYLVKRTGEKVFLECVQDMDHENMFWYRQDPGLGLRLIYFSYDVKMKEKGDIPEGYSVSREKKERFSLILESASTNQTSMYLCASSFLLGPDRPYSNQPQHFGDGTRLSIL.

On this clonotype: This may be a read error, as it is one base from a much larger clone. The CDR3: CASSPARTERSSYNEQFF. In DNA form, the CDR3 reads TGTGCCAGCAGTCCGGCGAGAACGGAAAGGAGCTCCTACAATGAGCAGTTCTTC. This chain uses TRBV7-8 with TRBJ2-1; no firm D call. Trimming pared 6 bases from V and 0 bases from J, leaving 21 bases between. Germline CDR1 is SGHVS and CDR2 is FQNEAQ. The CDR3 sequence is 18 residues long.

This clonotype was picked up many times. The chain employs TRBV27 and TRBJ1-5, with no clear D. CDR3 length: 13 amino acids. Germline values: CDR1 MNHEY, CDR2 SMNVEV (reference sequence). V was cut by 6 bases and J by 2 bases, with 8 bases left in between. CDR3 DNA: TGTGCCAGCAGGGATCGGCGCAATCAGCCCCAGCATTTT. This codes for CASRDRRNQPQHF.

This clonotype was found many times. The genes are TRBV2 and TRBJ1-1, with 7 bases identical to TRBD1. The V gene's germline CDR1 is SNHLY and CDR2 FYNNEI. This CDR3 has 15 residues. V gave up 2 bases and J gave up 1 base; unmatched junction bases: 4. The CDR3 bases are TGTGCCAGCAGTGAAAGGGGGCGTTGGAACACTGAAGCTTTCTTT. It codes for CASSERGRWNTEAFF. Variable domain in full (rest from reference TRBV2 and TRBJ1-1): EPEVTQTPSHQVTQMGQEVILRCVPISNHLYFYWYRQILGQKVEFLVSFYNNEISEKSEIFDDQFSVERPDGSNFTLKIRSTKLEDSAMYFCASSERGRWNTEAFFGQGTRLTVV.

This clonotype has ten or more counts. This chain connects TRBV28 to TRBJ2-3; 12 bases align to TRBD2. This CDR3 is built from 16 residues. Germline-derived CDR1 and CDR2 are MDHEN and SYDVKM. After removal of 5 bases from V and 9 bases from J, the junction contained 12 bases not matched to a gene. The CDR3 sequence is CASSPVLAGGPRTQYF. DNA for the CDR3: TGTGCCAGCAGTCCCGTACTAGCGGGAGGTCCGCGGACGCAGTATTTT.

The rearrangement joins TRBV30 to TRBJ1-3; D uncertain. The V and J ends lost 1 base and 0 bases respectively, with 4 bases between them. Germline CDR1 reads GTSNPN; CDR2 reads SVGIG (reference sequence). CDR3 length: 13 residues. The chain's CDR3 is CAWSAISGNTIYF. CDR3 nucleotides: TGTGCCTGGAGTGCTATCTCTGGAAACACCATATATTTT.

This clonotype has ten or more counts. The J gene is TRBJ1-2, the V gene TRBV2, with TRBD1 matching 8 bases. V gave up 4 bases and J gave up 4 bases; unmatched junction bases: 5. Germline values: CDR1 SNHLY, CDR2 FYNNEI. This CDR3 has 14 residues. CDR3 nucleotides: TGTGCCAGCAGTGTTGGAGGGACAGGCTATGGCTACACCTTC. The encoded protein is CASSVGGTGYGYTF.

This clonotype has at least ten counts. The genes are TRBV27 and TRBJ2-1; D might be TRBD1 (5 bases). CDR3 length equals 13 residues. Trimming left V 6 bases short and J 4 bases short, with 10 bases between. Germline lookup yields CDR1 MNHEY and CDR2 SMNVEV (reference sequence). This CDR3 reads CASSFDSYNEQFF. In DNA form, the CDR3 reads TGTGCCAGCAGCTTTGACAGTTACAATGAGCAGTTCTTC.

This clonotype showed up many times. This CDR3 is CASRAQAGMAYNEQFF. Written as DNA, the CDR3 is TGTGCCAGCAGGGCGCAAGCGGGGATGGCCTACAATGAGCAGTTCTTC. This sequence joins TRBV6-1 and TRBJ2-1; 7 nucleotides agree with TRBD2. Germline assignment: CDR1 MNHNS and CDR2 SASEGT. Trimming at V came to 6 bases and at J to 2 bases, leaving 10 bases not matched to a gene. CDR3 length: 16 amino acids.

On this clonotype: This sequence may be a read error, since a much larger clone differs from it by one base. The chain uses TRBV28 and TRBJ1-6; a weak D match, TRBD1 (6 bases). Trimming cost V 5 bases and J 7 bases, with 15 bases left between them. This CDR3 is built from 15 residues. Germline V gene data show CDR1 as MDHEN and CDR2 as SYDVKM. The CDR3 DNA is TGTGCCAGCAGTAGCCCGACAGGCAGAAATTCACCCCTCCACTTT. This gives the protein CASSSPTGRNSPLHF. Drawing the rest from reference TRBV28 and TRBJ1-6, the complete variable domain is DVKVTQSSRYLVKRTGEKVFLECVQDMDHENMFWYRQDPGLGLRLIYFSYDVKMKEKGDIPEGYSVSREKKERFSLILESASTNQTSMYLCASSSPTGRNSPLHFGNGTRLTVT.

The J gene is TRBJ1-1, the V gene TRBV10-3; TRBD1 aligns across 7 bases. The CDR3 consists of 12 residues. With 4 bases clipped from V and 7 bases from J, the junction kept 3 bases outside the gene matches. Germline values: CDR1 ENHRY, CDR2 SYGVKD. This chain's CDR3 is CAISGTGLEAFF. The DNA of the CDR3 is TGTGCCATCAGTGGGACAGGTCTTGAAGCTTTCTTT.

As to this clonotype: A much larger clone sits a single nucleotide away, making a read error possible. The chain couples TRBV6-5 to TRBJ1-1, with a possible D match to TRBD1 (6 bases). V shed 0 bases and J shed 6 bases, with 14 bases lying between them. The germline gives CDR1 MNHEY, CDR2 SVGAGI. The CDR3 contains 15 residues. The CDR3 protein is CASSYSTAGASEAFF. For the CDR3, the DNA is TGTGCCAGCAGTTACTCGACGGCGGGGGCGTCTGAAGCTTTCTTT.

This clonotype was counted a few times. DNA for the CDR3: TGTGCCACCAGTGAGACTAGCGGGAGATCCTGGACCTCCTACAATGAGCAGTTCTTC. Amino acids: CATSETSGRSWTSYNEQFF. The J gene is TRBJ2-1, the V gene TRBV24-1; 12 bases map to TRBD2. After removal of 4 bases from V and 0 bases from J, the junction contained 9 bases not matched to a gene. Germline lookup yields CDR1 KGHDR and CDR2 SFDVKD. CDR3 length: 19 amino acids.

There are many counts of this clonotype. The rearrangement joins TRBV7-2 to TRBJ2-1; 13 positions agree with TRBD2. The germline gives CDR1 SGHTA, CDR2 FQGNSA. The CDR3 is 18 amino acids. Trimming took 0 bases from V and 8 from J; bases not matched to a gene: 10. The CDR3 coding sequence is TGTGCCAGCAGCTTAGCCTCGGGACTAGCGGGGCGGCGGGATGAGCAGTTCTTC. Translating it yields CASSLASGLAGRRDEQFF.

This clonotype appeared a few times. An end of the junction differs from the germline gene, which may be a read error. The rearrangement uses TRBV4-1 and TRBJ2-7, with D perhaps matching TRBD2 (6 bases). The CDR3 spans 15 residues. Germline CDR1 reads MGHRA; CDR2 reads YSYEKL. The CDR3 reads CASSQVGAPGDEQCF. The CDR3 bases are TGCGCCAGCAGCCAAGTAGGGGCGCCGGGAGACGAGCAGTGCTTC.

There are many counts of this clonotype. This chain connects TRBV12-3 or TRBV12-4 to TRBJ2-6; 7 bases map to TRBD2. V was pared by 6 bases and J by 4 bases, with 9 bases of the junction left unmatched. CDR3 length: 16 residues. The CDR3 DNA sequence: TGTGCCAGCAGGGCCCGTAGGGAGGGAGGGGCCAACGTCCTGACTTTC. It specifies CASRARREGGANVLTF.

On this clonotype itself: One base away lies a much larger clone, so this may be a sequencing read error. The V gene is TRBV20-1, the J gene TRBJ1-1, with no clear D. CDR3 length equals 12 residues. CDR1 is DFQATT and CDR2 is SNEGSKA in the germline V gene (reference sequence). CDR3 nucleotides: TGCAGTGCTAGAGAGGGCTACGGGGAAGCTTCCTTT. It yields the protein CSAREGYGEASF.

In its sample, this clonotype was seen many times. This rearrangement joins TRBV24-1 to TRBJ1-6, with a tentative D call TRBD1 (5 bases). CDR1 KGHDR and CDR2 SFDVKD come from the germline V gene. This CDR3 has 14 residues. Trimming stripped 6 bases from V and 9 bases from J, with 14 bases between. CDR3 residues: CATSRGVSGSPLHF. The CDR3 DNA reads as TGTGCCACCAGTAGAGGGGTTTCGGGTTCACCCCTCCACTTT.

The chain is built from TRBV6-2 or TRBV6-3 and TRBJ2-1; 10 nucleotides match TRBD2. Trimming cost V 6 bases and J 3 bases; bases outside gene matches: 5. CDR3 length: 15 residues. Germline-derived CDR1 and CDR2 are MNHEY and SVGEGT. CDR3 DNA: TGTGCCAGCAGACTAACTAGCGGGGTCTACAATGAGCAGTTCTTC. Translated: CASRLTSGVYNEQFF.

This clonotype was detected ten times or more. The chain links TRBV7-8 to TRBJ1-5; D is perhaps TRBD1 (6 bases). The germline V gene encodes CDR1 SGHVS and CDR2 FQNEAQ. Trimming pared 7 bases from V and 1 base from J, leaving 8 bases between. The CDR3 is 13 residues long. The CDR3 DNA sequence: TGTGCCAGCACCGGACAGAGCAATCAGCCCCAGCATTTT. Translating gives CASTGQSNQPQHF.

Only one count was recorded for this clonotype. This may come from a read error, since a much larger clone is one base off. The rearrangement uses TRBV9 and TRBJ2-5; D call uncertain. TRBJ2-1 matches the DNA end more closely, so the J call is doubtful. In germline, CDR1 is SGDLS, CDR2 YYNGEE. This CDR3 spans 14 amino acids. CDR3 sequence (DNA): TGTGCCAGCAGCGTAGTGCCCTCCCAAGAGACCCAGTTCTTC. As protein: CASSVVPSQETQFF.

This clonotype appeared many times. This chain connects TRBV9 to TRBJ2-7; 11 bases align to TRBD2. J was trimmed by 2 bases and V by 0 bases; bases with no gene match: 4. The CDR3 is 16 amino acids. Germline CDR1 SGDLS, CDR2 YYNGEE. The CDR3 DNA sequence: TGTGCCAGCAGCGTAGGACTAGCGGGAAGGGCCTACGAGCAGTACTTC. It codes for CASSVGLAGRAYEQYF.

This clonotype has only a few counts. The chain recombines TRBV27 with TRBJ2-3; 13 bases are a match to TRBD2. CDR1 is MNHEY, CDR2 SMNVEV, per germline (reference sequence). The J segment lost 5 bases and the V segment lost 4 bases, leaving 9 bases of the junction unmatched. This CDR3 is 17 amino acids long. As DNA, the CDR3 is TGTGCCAGCAGTTCCACTAGCGGGAGGGCCGGGATAGATACGCAGTATTTT. Translated: CASSSTSGRAGIDTQYF.

This clonotype was observed a few times. The V call is TRBV30, the J call TRBJ1-5; D is unresolved. The ends were cut back, 1 base at V and 0 bases at J, with 10 bases in the middle. The CDR3 runs to 15 residues. The germline gives CDR1 GTSNPN, CDR2 SVGIG (reference sequence). CDR3: CAWSGPTSSNQPQHF. In DNA form, the CDR3 reads TGTGCCTGGAGTGGGCCCACAAGTAGCAATCAGCCCCAGCATTTT.